The entry that follows covers one TCR beta chain sequence. Using immunoSEQ multiplex PCR, the repertoire was profiled, and TCRdb retains in-frame clones only, with some absent. This table has 60,000 to 85,000 clones, approximately 94% appearing once. V lost 3 bases, J lost 3 bases, and 2 bases stayed unmatched. CDR3 length equals 14 residues. Germline V CDR1 and CDR2: SNHLY, FYNNEI. The data were obtained in a study of T cell changes during pregnancy in multiple sclerosis. The clonotype was recovered from a female donor with multiple sclerosis, enrolled in a pregnancy study. The sample consisted of peripheral blood, taken in the third trimester of pregnancy. The chain is built from TRBV2 and TRBJ1-2; TRBD1 matches at 9 bases. Written as DNA, the CDR3 is TGTGCCAGCAGTGAGGACAGGGGAGACTATGGCTACACCTTC. This sequence encodes CASSEDRGDYGYTF.